The 8 T cell receptor beta chains given below trace back to one sample, sequenced in a study of T cells in Graves' hyperthyroidism and ophthalmopathy. Amplified regions were TCR beta CDR3 sequences from RNA transcripts. The HTBI primer set drove a first-round RT-PCR of the TCR CDR3. MiXCR, applied by TCRdb to the multiplex PCR reads, yields one record per CDR3 protein. The sample carries roughly 200,000 distinct CDR3 sequences, 18% recorded once. The sequenced material came from blood. The receptors come from a man in his forties with Graves' hyperthyroidism.

Many counts were recorded for this clonotype. The chain couples TRBV5-1 to TRBJ2-1; 14 bases match TRBD2. In germline, CDR1 is SGHRS, CDR2 YFSETQ. This CDR3 has 15 residues. V was pared by 3 bases and J by 8 bases, with 4 bases of the junction left unmatched. The CDR3 loop is CASSSTSGGAHEQFF. CDR3 nucleotide sequence: TGCGCCAGCAGCTCGACTAGCGGGGGGGCCCATGAGCAGTTCTTC.

Comment on this clonotype: A read error may be the cause here, since a much bigger clone is one base away. The rearrangement uses TRBV7-9 and TRBJ1-1; D is unclear. Trimming stripped 5 bases from V and 9 bases from J, with 13 bases between. The CDR3 sequence is 12 residues long. Germline loops: CDR1 SEHNR, CDR2 FQNEAQ (reference sequence). CDR3 coding DNA: TGTGCCAGCAGCCAGACGGGGAGTCAAGCTTTCTTT. Protein sequence: CASSQTGSQAFF.

This clonotype has at least ten counts. The chain joins TRBV10-3 to TRBJ1-2; 9 nucleotides agree with TRBD1. Germline assignment: CDR1 ENHRY and CDR2 SYGVKD. CDR3 length: 14 amino acids. J was trimmed by 2 bases and V by 7 bases; bases with no gene match: 5. CDR3 sequence (DNA): TGTGCCATCAAACCCGGGACAGGGAACTATGGCTACACCTTC. This codes for CAIKPGTGNYGYTF.

This clonotype was counted at least ten times. The V gene is TRBV28, the J gene TRBJ1-6; D unclear. Germline V gene lookup returns CDR1 MDHEN and CDR2 SYDVKM. V lost 7 bases and J 0 bases, leaving 16 bases between the germline ends. The CDR3 runs to 17 residues. CDR3 loop: CASTSLISYSYNSPLHF. The CDR3 DNA reads as TGTGCCAGCACCTCCTTGATATCCTACTCCTATAATTCACCCCTCCACTTT.

In this sample, this clonotype turned up many times. This chain uses TRBV2 with TRBJ2-6, with D hard to call. Germline-derived CDR1 and CDR2 are SNHLY and FYNNEI. The CDR3 is made up of 14 amino acids. The germline V and J ends were trimmed by 3 bases and 0 bases, with 3 bases remaining between them. In DNA form, the CDR3 reads TGTGCCAGCAGTGACTCCTCTGGGGCCAACGTCCTGACTTTC. It codes for CASSDSSGANVLTF. The variable domain in full, with the rest retrieved from reference TRBV2 and TRBJ2-6, is EPEVTQTPSHQVTQMGQEVILRCVPISNHLYFYWYRQILGQKVEFLVSFYNNEISEKSEIFDDQFSVERPDGSNFTLKIRSTKLEDSAMYFCASSDSSGANVLTFGAGSRLTVL.

This clonotype was found a few times. The chain joins TRBV6-1 to TRBJ2-1; 8 bases are shared with TRBD2. Trimming cost V 6 bases and J 4 bases; bases outside gene matches: 8. The CDR3 length is 15 residues. Germline V gene lookup returns CDR1 MNHNS and CDR2 SASEGT. Here the CDR3 reads CASSLSGGNYNEQFF. CDR3 bases: TGTGCCAGCAGCTTGAGCGGGGGAAATTACAATGAGCAGTTCTTC.

Written as DNA, the CDR3 is TGTGCCTGGAGCCCAACAGCCTACGAGCAGTACTTC. It specifies CAWSPTAYEQYF. The V call is TRBV30, the J call TRBJ2-7, with no clear D. Germline CDR1 GTSNPN, CDR2 SVGIG (reference sequence). Trimming took off 3 bases at V and 2 bases at J, with 8 bases between the two ends. CDR3 size: 12 residues. Variable domain in full (rest from reference TRBV30 and TRBJ2-7): SQTIHQWPATLVQPVGSPLSLECTVEGTSNPNLYWYRQAAGRGLQLLFYSVGIGQISSEVPQNLSASRPQDRQFILSSKKLLLSDSGFYLCAWSPTAYEQYFGPGTRLTVT.

This clonotype came up many times. The chain links TRBV5-1 to TRBJ2-3; possible D gene TRBD2, 5 bases. The V gene's germline CDR1 is SGHRS and CDR2 YFSETQ. The germline V and J ends were trimmed by 4 bases and 1 base, with 13 bases remaining between them. The CDR3 is 15 amino acids. CDR3 region: CASSPMDFRTDTQYF. CDR3 bases: TGCGCCAGCAGCCCTATGGACTTTCGCACAGATACGCAGTATTTT.